This T cell receptor beta chain came from a study of tumor-infiltrating lymphocytes in oesophageal squamous cell carcinoma. TCRdb re-derived calls from the PCR reads in MiXCR, one entry per CDR3 protein. The sample lists about 12,000 distinct CDR3 sequences; around 56% were seen once. The germline V gene has CDR1 SGHVS and CDR2 FNYEAQ. The germline V and J ends were trimmed by 0 bases and 3 bases, with 19 bases remaining between them. This CDR3 has 18 residues. The sample consisted of esophageal tumor tissue. The clonotype was recovered from a female donor with esophageal squamous cell carcinoma. The genes are TRBV7-6 and TRBJ2-3; D possibly corresponds to TRBD2 (5 bases). CDR3 sequence (DNA): TGTGCCAGCAGCTTAGCGGTGCTAGCTCCCACCCGGACAGATACGCAGTATTTT. This sequence encodes CASSLAVLAPTRTDTQYF.